This is a list of T cell receptor beta chains from one sample in a study of response to subunit inactivated influenza vaccine. TCRdb reanalysed the RT-PCR reads using MiXCR and keeps one entry per CDR3 protein. Of approximately 480,000 distinct CDR3 sequences in the sample, 10% to 11% were seen once. The sequencing used PBMCs from blood, collected about 40 days after vaccination. Receptors originate from a man aged 45-65 years who received an inactivated influenza vaccine. Each CDR3 is given with its conserved first and last residue. A D gene is named only where the DNA matches it firmly. For some rows the clone size is stated as once, few or many, or as a class when expanded; others skip it.

clone_size	v_call	d_call	j_call	cdr3_aa	cdr3_nt
many	TRBV29-1	NA	TRBJ2-2	CSVEANTGELFF	TGCAGCGTTGAAGCTAACACCGGGGAGCTGTTTTTT
NA	TRBV4-1	NA	TRBJ2-2	CASSQEAQGSGELFF	TGCGCCAGCAGCCAAGAAGCCCAGGGGTCCGGGGAGCTGTTTTTT
few	TRBV10-3	NA	TRBJ2-7	CAISVGRVGTYEQYF	TGTGCCATCAGTGTCGGGCGCGTGGGTACCTACGAGCAGTACTTC
NA	TRBV5-1	TRBD2	TRBJ2-3	CASSESSGGVVDTQYF	TGCGCCAGCAGCGAGTCTAGCGGTGGAGTCGTGGATACGCAGTATTTT
few	TRBV28	NA	TRBJ2-7	CASSPDDDREQYF	TGTGCCAGCAGTCCGGACGACGACAGGGAGCAGTACTTC
few	TRBV3-1	TRBD2	TRBJ2-1	CASRPMLAGGYNEQFF	TGTGCCAGCAGACCCATGCTAGCGGGGGGATACAATGAGCAGTTCTTC
few	TRBV6-4	NA	TRBJ1-2	CASRGLGYTF	TGTGCCAGCAGGGGGCTTGGCTACACCTTC
many	TRBV12-3/TRBV12-4	NA	TRBJ2-7	CASSLMRYEQYF	TGTGCCAGCAGTTTGATGAGGTACGAGCAGTACTTC
few	TRBV20-1	NA	TRBJ2-7	CSAFPVTGKTTEQYF	TGCAGTGCGTTCCCTGTCACAGGTAAAACCACCGAGCAGTACTTC
NA	TRBV7-2	TRBD2	TRBJ2-7	CASSKTSGAFYEQYF	TGTGCCAGCAGCAAGACTAGCGGGGCCTTCTACGAGCAGTACTTC
NA	TRBV5-6	TRBD2	TRBJ2-1	CASSFGTSSDEQFF	TGTGCCAGCAGCTTCGGGACTAGCAGCGATGAGCAGTTCTTC
NA	TRBV2	NA	TRBJ2-7	CASSEVETGTYEQYF	TGTGCCAGCAGTGAAGTCGAAACAGGGACCTACGAGCAGTACTTC
many	TRBV29-1	NA	TRBJ2-7	CSVQYRTSSYEQYF	TGCAGCGTTCAATACAGGACGAGCTCCTACGAGCAGTACTTC
NA	TRBV18	NA	TRBJ1-2	CASSPTGSTTGYTF	TGTGCCAGCTCACCAACGGGTTCGACGACTGGCTACACCTTC
NA	TRBV28	NA	TRBJ2-4	CASSWFLAKNIQYF	TGTGCCAGCAGTTGGTTCCTAGCCAAAAACATTCAGTACTTC
once	TRBV13	TRBD1	TRBJ2-3	CASRWDSQQYF	TGTGCCAGCAGGTGGGACAGCCAGCAGTATTTT
few	TRBV6-6	NA	TRBJ2-7	CASSYSIGGEQYF	TGTGCCAGCAGTTACTCGATAGGCGGCGAGCAGTACTTC
many	TRBV5-1	NA	TRBJ1-1	CASSLTGQNTEAFF	TGTGCCAGCAGTTTGACAGGACAGAACACTGAAGCTTTCTTT
few	TRBV9	TRBD2	TRBJ2-3	CASSTGGQADTQYF	TGTGCCAGCAGCACGGGGGGGCAGGCAGATACGCAGTATTTT
NA	TRBV6-1	TRBD1	TRBJ1-5	CASSKTGVRQPQHF	TGTGCCAGCAGTAAGACAGGGGTCCGGCAGCCCCAGCATTTT